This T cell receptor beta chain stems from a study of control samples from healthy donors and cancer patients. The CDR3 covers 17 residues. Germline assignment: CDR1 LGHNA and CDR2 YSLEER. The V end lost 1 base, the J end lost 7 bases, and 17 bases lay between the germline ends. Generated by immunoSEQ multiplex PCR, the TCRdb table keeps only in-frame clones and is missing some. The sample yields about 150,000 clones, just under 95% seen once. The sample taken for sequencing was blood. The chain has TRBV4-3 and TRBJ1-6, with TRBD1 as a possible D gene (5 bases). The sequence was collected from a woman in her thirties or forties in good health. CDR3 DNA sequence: TGCGCCAGCAGCCAAGGCGACTTTGAGGGACGGAATTCACCCCTCCACTTT. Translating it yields CASSQGDFEGRNSPLHF.